The clone carrying this TCR beta chain was found once. The source of the sample is a study of control samples from healthy donors and cancer patients. Data came from immunoSEQ multiplex PCR; TCRdb stores just in-frame clones and leaves some out. The top ten clones hold less than 1.6% of a sample with 150,000 to 200,000 clones, 91% of them seen once. This CDR3 has 14 residues. Germline V CDR1 and CDR2: MNHEY, SMNVEV (reference sequence). V lost 4 bases to trimming and J lost 5 bases; unmatched junction nucleotides: 5. The V gene is TRBV27, the J gene TRBJ2-1, with 7 bases lining up with TRBD1. Material: blood. The TCR originated in a woman in her twenties or thirties in good health. The CDR3 sequence: CASSSFDRDNEQFF. DNA of the CDR3: TGTGCCAGCAGTTCCTTCGACAGGGACAATGAGCAGTTCTTC.